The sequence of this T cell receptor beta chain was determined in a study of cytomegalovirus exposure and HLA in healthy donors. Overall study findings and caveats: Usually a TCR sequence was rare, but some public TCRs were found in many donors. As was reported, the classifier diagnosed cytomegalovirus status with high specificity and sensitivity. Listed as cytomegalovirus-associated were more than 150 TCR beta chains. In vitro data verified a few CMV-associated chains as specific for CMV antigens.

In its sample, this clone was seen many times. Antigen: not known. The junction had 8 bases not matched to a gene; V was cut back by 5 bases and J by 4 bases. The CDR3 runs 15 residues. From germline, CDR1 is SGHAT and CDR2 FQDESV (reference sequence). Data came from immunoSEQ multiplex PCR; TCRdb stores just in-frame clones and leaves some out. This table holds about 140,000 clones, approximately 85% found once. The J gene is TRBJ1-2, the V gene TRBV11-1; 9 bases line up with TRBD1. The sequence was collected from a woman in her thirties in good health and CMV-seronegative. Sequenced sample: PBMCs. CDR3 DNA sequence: TGTGCCAGCAGCCAAGACAGGGGGGTCCTCTATGGCTACACCTTC. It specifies CASSQDRGVLYGYTF.